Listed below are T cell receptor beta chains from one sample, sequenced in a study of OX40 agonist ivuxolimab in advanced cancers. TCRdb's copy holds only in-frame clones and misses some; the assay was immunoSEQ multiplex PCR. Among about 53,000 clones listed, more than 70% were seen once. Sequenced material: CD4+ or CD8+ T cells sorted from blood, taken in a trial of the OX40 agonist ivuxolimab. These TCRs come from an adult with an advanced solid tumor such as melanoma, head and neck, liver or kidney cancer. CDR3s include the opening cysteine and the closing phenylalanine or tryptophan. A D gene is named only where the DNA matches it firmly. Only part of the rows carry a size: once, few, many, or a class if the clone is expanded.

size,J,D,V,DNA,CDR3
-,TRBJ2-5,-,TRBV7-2,TGTGCCAGCAGCCTCCAAGAGACCCAGTACTTC,CASSLQETQYF
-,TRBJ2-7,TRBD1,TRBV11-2,TGTGCCAGCAGCTTGGGACAGGGGTTCTACGAGCAGTACTTC,CASSLGQGFYEQYF
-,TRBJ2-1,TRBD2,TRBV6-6,TGTGCCAGCAGCCACATTCGGGAGGGCCATGAGCAGTTCTTC,CASSHIREGHEQFF
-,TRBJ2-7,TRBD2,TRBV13,TGCGCCAGCAGCTCAAGGACTAGCGGGGGCTACGAGCAGTACTTC,CASSSRTSGGYEQYF
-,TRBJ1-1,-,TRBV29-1,TGCAGCGTTGAAGATGTGGGGCGGGAGGCTTTCTTT,CSVEDVGREAFF
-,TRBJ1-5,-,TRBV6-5,TGTGCCAGCAGTTACGGGCACTTAAAGCCCCAGCATTTT,CASSYGHLKPQHF
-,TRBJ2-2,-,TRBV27,TGTGCCAGCAGCATCCCCGGCGGGGAGCTGTTTTTT,CASSIPGGELFF
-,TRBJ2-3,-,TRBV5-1,TGCGCCAGCGGACTCCTGGGAACCCAAACAGATACGCAGTATTTT,CASGLLGTQTDTQYF
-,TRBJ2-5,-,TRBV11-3,TGTGCCAGCAGCTTCGGTGAGAGGACGACCCAGTACTTC,CASSFGERTTQYF
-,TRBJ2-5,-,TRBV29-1,TGCAGCGTCAGACAGGGAGGAGAGACCCAGTACTTC,CSVRQGGETQYF
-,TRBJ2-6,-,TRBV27,TGTGCCAGCACCAGAAACTCTGGGGCCAACGTCCTGACTTTC,CASTRNSGANVLTF
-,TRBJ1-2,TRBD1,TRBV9,TGTGCCAGCAGCGTAGGACAGGGTCATCATGGCTACACCTTC,CASSVGQGHHGYTF
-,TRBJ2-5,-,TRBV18,TGTGCCAGCTCACCACCGACAGAGACCCAGTACTTC,CASSPPTETQYF
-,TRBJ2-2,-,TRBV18,TGTGCCAGCTCACCGAACCCGGGACAAAACACCGGGGAGCTGTTTTTT,CASSPNPGQNTGELFF
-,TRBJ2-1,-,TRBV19,TGTGCCAGTAGTAAAAAACTAGCTGGTATCAATGAGCAGTTCTTC,CASSKKLAGINEQFF
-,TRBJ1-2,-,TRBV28,TGTGCCAGCAGCACCCCCAGGGACCTCTATGGCTACACCTTC,CASSTPRDLYGYTF
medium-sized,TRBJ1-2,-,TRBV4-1,TGCGCCAGCAGCCCCCCGTTCAGTTTAAACTATGGCTACACCTTC,CASSPPFSLNYGYTF
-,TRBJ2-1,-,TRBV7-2,TGTGCCAGCAGGGCCCCGGCCAGAACCTACAATGAGCAGTTCTTC,CASRAPARTYNEQFF
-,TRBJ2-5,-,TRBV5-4,TGTGCCAGCAGCTTGAATCAGCGGACCCAGTACTTC,CASSLNQRTQYF
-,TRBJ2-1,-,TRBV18,TGTGCCAGCTCACCACTACCTACGACGGGTGAGCAGTTCTTC,CASSPLPTTGEQFF
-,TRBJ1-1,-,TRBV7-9,TGTGCCAGCAGCTTGGGAGGTGAAGCTTTCTTT,CASSLGGEAFF
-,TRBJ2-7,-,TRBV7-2,TGTGCCAGCAGAGCATCCTACGAGCAGTACTTC,CASRASYEQYF
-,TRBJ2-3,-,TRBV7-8,TGTGCCAGCAGCCGCCACGTTGATACGCAGTATTTT,CASSRHVDTQYF
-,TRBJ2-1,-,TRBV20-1,TGCAGTGCGTTAGCCTACAATGAGCAGTTCTTC,CSALAYNEQFF
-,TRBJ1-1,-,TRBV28,TGTGCCAGCAGCAGCACAGGGAAGAGAACTGAAGCTTTCTTT,CASSSTGKRTEAFF
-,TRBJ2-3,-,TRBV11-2,TGTGCCAGCAGCTTCTGGGCAACAGATACGCAGTATTTT,CASSFWATDTQYF
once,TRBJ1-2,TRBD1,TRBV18,TGTGCCAGCTCACCATCCGGGACAGAATATGGCTACACCTTC,CASSPSGTEYGYTF
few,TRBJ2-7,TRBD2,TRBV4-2,TGTGCCAGCAGCCAAGTTTCTAGCGGCCCCTACGAGCAGTACTTC,CASSQVSSGPYEQYF
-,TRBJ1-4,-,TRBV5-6,TGTGCCAGCAGCTTGAGGTCAGAAGGCAGGGCAAAACTGTTTTTT,CASSLRSEGRAKLFF
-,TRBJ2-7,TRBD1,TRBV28,TGTGCCAGCAGAAGGGGACAGAATGACGAGCAGTACTTC,CASRRGQNDEQYF
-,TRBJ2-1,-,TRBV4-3,TGCGCCAGCAGCCAACTCTTTCCCCCCGTAATATACAATGAGCAGTTCTTC,CASSQLFPPVIYNEQFF
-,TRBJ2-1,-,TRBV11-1,TGTGCCAGCAGCCAAGGGACGGGGAGCTCCTACAATGAGCAGTTCTTC,CASSQGTGSSYNEQFF
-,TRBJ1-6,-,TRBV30,TGTGCCTGGAGCTTTGACAGTGCCCTTAATTCACCCCTCCACTTT,CAWSFDSALNSPLHF
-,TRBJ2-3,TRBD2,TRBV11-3,TGTGCCAGCAGCTTAGGCTCTAGCGGGAGCGCGGCAGATACGCAGTATTTT,CASSLGSSGSAADTQYF
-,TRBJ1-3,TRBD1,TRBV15,TGTGCCACCAGCAGAGGACAGGGGGTTTTTGGAAACACCATATATTTT,CATSRGQGVFGNTIYF
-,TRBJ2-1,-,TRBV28,TGTGCCAGCAGTTTAGGCGGAAGCTCCTACAATGAGCAGTTCTTC,CASSLGGSSYNEQFF
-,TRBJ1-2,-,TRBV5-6,TGTGCCAGCAGCTTGGGGCTTAACTATGGCTACACCTTC,CASSLGLNYGYTF
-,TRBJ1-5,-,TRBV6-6,TGTGCCAGCAGTTCCGGGGCGGGTAGCAATCAGCCCCAGCATTTT,CASSSGAGSNQPQHF
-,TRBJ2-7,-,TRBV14,TGTGCCAGCAGCCAAGTTCCGGGTCCCTACGAGCAGTACTTC,CASSQVPGPYEQYF
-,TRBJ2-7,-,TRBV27,TGTGCCAGCAGTTTTGGGGGACAAGCCTACGAGCAGTACTTC,CASSFGGQAYEQYF
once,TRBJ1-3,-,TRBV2,TGTGCCAGCAGTGAAGGACACTCTGGAAACACCATATATTTT,CASSEGHSGNTIYF
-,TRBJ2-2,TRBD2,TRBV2,TGTGCCAGCAGTTGGGGGGGAGCCGGGGAGCTGTTTTTT,CASSWGGAGELFF
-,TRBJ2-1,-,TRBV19,TGTGCCAGTACTCCCCCTACCGGGTACAATGAGCAGTTCTTC,CASTPPTGYNEQFF
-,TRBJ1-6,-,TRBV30,TGTGCCTGGAGATTGTGGGGGCCGGGATCACCCCTCCACTTT,CAWRLWGPGSPLHF
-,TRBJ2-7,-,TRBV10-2,TGCGCCAGCAGTGAGTCGATTTTCCACGAGCAGTACTTC,CASSESIFHEQYF
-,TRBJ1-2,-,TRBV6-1,TGTGCCAGCAGTGAATCCCCTGTGCAGGGTCTAGGCTACACCTTC,CASSESPVQGLGYTF
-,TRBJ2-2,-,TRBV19,TGTGCCAGCAAGGTACTAGCTGACGCCGGGGAGCTGTTTTTT,CASKVLADAGELFF
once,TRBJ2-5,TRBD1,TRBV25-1,TGTGCCAGCGCGACAGGGGGCCGGGAGACCCAGTACTTC,CASATGGRETQYF
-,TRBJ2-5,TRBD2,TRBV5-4,TGTGCCAGCAGCTTTGGCGGGAGTGGGGAGACCCAGTACTTC,CASSFGGSGETQYF
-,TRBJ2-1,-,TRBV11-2,TGTGCCAGCAGCTTGTCCCCAGTTAGAAGCGGGTCCTACAATGAGCAGTTCTTC,CASSLSPVRSGSYNEQFF